This is a list of T cell receptor beta chains from one sample in a study of T cells after yellow fever vaccination. TCRdb reanalysed the 5' RACE reads using MiXCR and keeps one entry per CDR3 protein. The profile shows 500,000 to 700,000 distinct CDR3 sequences, approximately 21% of them singletons. Sequences were derived from PBMCs, sampled 15 days after the yellow fever booster vaccination. The receptors shown here come from a man younger than 45 who received the YFV17D yellow fever vaccine. The CDR3 runs from the conserved cysteine through the conserved F or W. The D gene is left open where the match is weak. Clone size is shown for a subset of rows, as once, few, many or a class of expanded clone.

CDR3,DNA,V,J,D,size,length
CASSLGGLAAYEQYF,TGTGCCAGCAGTTTAGGAGGACTAGCGGCCTACGAGCAGTACTTC,TRBV12-3/TRBV12-4,TRBJ2-7,TRBD2,many,15
CASSPTGTSGIPTDTQYF,TGTGCCAGCAGCCCCACTGGGACTAGCGGAATCCCCACAGATACGCAGTATTTT,TRBV11-1,TRBJ2-3,TRBD2,few,18
CASSLGVNNEQFF,TGTGCCAGCAGCTTAGGCGTGAACAATGAGCAGTTCTTC,TRBV11-3,TRBJ2-1,-,many,13
CASSGRTSPDTQYF,TGCGCCAGCAGCGGGCGGACAAGCCCAGATACGCAGTATTTT,TRBV5-1,TRBJ2-3,-,few,14
CASSSRGTIDNEQFF,TGTGCCAGCAGCTCTAGGGGGACTATTGACAATGAGCAGTTCTTC,TRBV7-9,TRBJ2-1,-,-,15
CAWSVLGETQYF,TGTGCCTGGAGTGTACTGGGAGAGACCCAGTACTTC,TRBV30,TRBJ2-5,-,-,12
CASSKSKDPSYNEQFF,TGTGCCAGCTCCAAAAGCAAGGACCCATCCTACAATGAGCAGTTCTTC,TRBV5-4,TRBJ2-1,-,few,16
CASSSLFEAWTAPYSNQPQHF,TGTGCCAGCAGTTCCCTATTCGAAGCATGGACGGCCCCTTATAGCAATCAGCCCCAGCATTTT,TRBV6-2/TRBV6-3,TRBJ1-5,-,many,21
CSTGTNRAQYF,TGCAGCACCGGGACGAACCGGGCCCAGTACTTC,TRBV29-1,TRBJ2-5,-,few,11
CASSLDVGVAGGYTF,TGTGCCAGCAGCTTAGATGTGGGGGTCGCTGGGGGCTACACCTTC,TRBV7-2,TRBJ1-2,-,-,15
CASSQDGRSGRLRTDTQYF,TGCGCCAGCAGCCAAGACGGACGGAGCGGGAGGCTTCGCACAGATACGCAGTATTTT,TRBV4-3,TRBJ2-3,TRBD2,-,19
CASSLGGARGQETQYF,TGTGCCAGCAGCTTAGGAGGTGCCAGGGGTCAAGAGACCCAGTACTTC,TRBV7-2,TRBJ2-5,-,few,16
CAISESINTNYGYTF,TGTGCCATCAGTGAGTCGATTAACACGAACTATGGCTACACCTTC,TRBV10-3,TRBJ1-2,-,many,15
CASSEEGLAATYNEQFF,TGCGCCAGCAGTGAGGAAGGACTAGCTGCAACCTACAATGAGCAGTTCTTC,TRBV10-2,TRBJ2-1,TRBD2,few,17
CASSDRETQYF,TGTGCCAGCAGTGATCGAGAGACCCAGTACTTC,TRBV25-1,TRBJ2-5,-,many,11
CSAPKAVSSTDTQYF,TGCAGTGCACCTAAAGCGGTCTCTAGCACAGATACGCAGTATTTT,TRBV20-1,TRBJ2-3,-,few,15
CAPRTPTHREQYF,TGTGCCCCACGAACCCCGACTCATCGGGAGCAGTACTTC,TRBV24-1,TRBJ2-7,-,-,13
CASSSVRQAEQFF,TGTGCCAGCAGTTCTGTCAGACAGGCGGAGCAGTTCTTC,TRBV3-1,TRBJ2-1,-,many,13
CSAGGLADTDTQYF,TGCAGTGCTGGGGGACTAGCGGACACAGATACGCAGTATTTT,TRBV20-1,TRBJ2-3,TRBD2,many,14
CASSSDSHTEYF,TGTGCCAGCAGCTCCGACTCACACACAGAGTATTTT,TRBV6-6,TRBJ2-3,-,few,12
CASTRGEQETQYF,TGTGCCAGCACCAGGGGAGAGCAAGAGACCCAGTACTTC,TRBV7-2,TRBJ2-5,-,-,13
CASTNFETQYF,TGTGCCAGCACCAACTTCGAGACCCAGTACTTC,TRBV12-3/TRBV12-4,TRBJ2-5,-,-,11
CASSQGPDGETQYF,TGCGCCAGCAGCCAAGGTCCAGACGGAGAGACCCAGTACTTC,TRBV4-3,TRBJ2-5,-,few,14
CASSLTSGINNEQFF,TGTGCTAGCAGCTTGACTAGCGGGATAAACAATGAGCAGTTCTTC,TRBV7-7,TRBJ2-1,TRBD2,-,15
CASSLRENEQYF,TGTGCCAGCTCACTCCGGGAGAACGAGCAGTACTTC,TRBV18,TRBJ2-7,-,few,12
CASSYSRGVQVQETQYF,TGTGCCAGCAGTTACTCGCGGGGCGTCCAAGTCCAAGAGACCCAGTACTTC,TRBV6-2/TRBV6-3,TRBJ2-5,-,-,17
CASRYIQGNGSPLHF,TGTGCCAGCCGGTATATTCAGGGGAACGGATCACCCCTCCACTTT,TRBV27,TRBJ1-6,-,-,15
CASSPGQTAYEQYF,TGTGCCAGCAGCCCGGGACAGACGGCCTACGAGCAGTACTTC,TRBV6-1,TRBJ2-7,TRBD1,few,14
CASVGVHNEQFF,TGTGCCAGCGTGGGAGTTCACAATGAGCAGTTCTTC,TRBV11-2,TRBJ2-1,-,few,12
CASSITRAGELFF,TGTGCCAGCAGCATAACCCGGGCCGGGGAGCTGTTTTTT,TRBV28,TRBJ2-2,-,-,13
CASSLMGLAGGSYEQYF,TGTGCCAGCAGCTTGATGGGACTAGCGGGAGGTTCCTACGAGCAGTACTTC,TRBV5-6,TRBJ2-7,TRBD2,-,17
CASSPGVRGPYNEQFF,TGTGCCAGCTCACCAGGGGTCCGGGGACCTTACAATGAGCAGTTCTTC,TRBV18,TRBJ2-1,-,-,16
CASGLGREQFF,TGTGCCAGCGGACTTGGACGCGAGCAGTTCTTC,TRBV28,TRBJ2-1,-,-,11
CASSQDSRDNEQFF,TGCGCCAGCAGCCAAGATAGTCGAGATAATGAGCAGTTCTTC,TRBV4-3,TRBJ2-1,-,many,14
CATGSWTSGRDEQFF,TGTGCCACTGGATCTTGGACTAGCGGGAGAGATGAGCAGTTCTTC,TRBV15,TRBJ2-1,TRBD2,few,15
CASSQGGLAGRETQYF,TGCGCCAGCAGCCAAGGGGGACTAGCGGGAAGAGAGACCCAGTACTTC,TRBV4-1,TRBJ2-5,TRBD2,-,16
CASSLWDNSYEQYF,TGTGCCAGCAGCTTATGGGACAACTCCTACGAGCAGTACTTC,TRBV7-9,TRBJ2-7,-,-,14
CASSQRDRGFVSEQFF,TGTGCCAGCAGCCAACGGGACAGGGGATTTGTAAGTGAGCAGTTCTTC,TRBV14,TRBJ2-1,TRBD1,few,16
CASSQERLAGELFF,TGTGCCAGCAGCCAAGAAAGACTAGCTGGGGAGCTGTTTTTT,TRBV14,TRBJ2-2,TRBD2,few,14
CSAAMAGLFDEQFF,TGCAGTGCCGCCATGGCGGGGCTCTTCGATGAGCAGTTCTTC,TRBV20-1,TRBJ2-1,-,few,14